One and the same sample provided the 27 T cell receptor beta chains below, sequenced in a study of cytomegalovirus exposure and HLA in healthy donors. The method was immunoSEQ multiplex PCR; TCRdb's version includes in-frame clones alone and lacks a portion of them. This sample has around 99,000 clones, with 85% to 90% found just once. The specimen sequenced was PBMCs. The receptors originated from a woman in her late teens or twenties in good health and CMV-seronegative.

The chain couples TRBV19 to TRBJ2-1; 9 nucleotides align to TRBD1. This CDR3 region has 14 residues. Germline V gene sequence: CDR1 LNHDA, CDR2 SQIVND (reference sequence). V gave up 6 bases and J gave up 5 bases; unmatched junction bases: 5. CDR3 sequence reads: CASRDRGGDNEQFF. In nucleotides, the CDR3 is TGTGCCAGTAGAGACAGGGGGGGAGACAATGAGCAGTTCTTC.

The DNA of the CDR3 is TGTGCCAGCTCTCCTGGACAGGGAGGAAACACTGAAGCTTTCTTT. This sequence encodes CASSPGQGGNTEAFF. The chain employs TRBV18 and TRBJ1-1; the match to TRBD1 covers 8 bases. V shed 6 bases and J 2 bases; nucleotides not matched to a gene: 8. From germline, CDR1 is KGHSH and CDR2 LQKENI. There are 15 residues in the CDR3.

The chain couples TRBV5-6 to TRBJ2-7, with 13 bases identical to TRBD2. Germline V gene data show CDR1 as SGHDT and CDR2 as YYEEEE. The CDR3 contains 17 residues. The V and J ends lost 4 bases and 2 bases, in that order; junction bases with no gene match: 9. CDR3 sequence reads: CASSPPPGLAGTYEQYF. The CDR3 coding sequence is TGTGCCAGCAGCCCCCCCCCGGGACTAGCGGGGACCTACGAGCAGTACTTC.

The J gene is TRBJ1-4, the V gene TRBV30, with TRBD1 as a possible D gene (5 bases). Trimming cost V 5 bases and J 5 bases, with 12 bases left between them. The CDR3 loop spans 13 amino acids. The germline CDR1 and CDR2 sequences are GTSNPN and SVGIG (reference sequence). CDR3 coding DNA: TGTGCCTGGGGCAGGGAATCGAATGAAAAACTGTTTTTT. Encoded protein: CAWGRESNEKLFF.

In its sample, this clone was seen once. The rearrangement joins TRBV11-2 to TRBJ1-3; possibly TRBD1 for D (5 bases). Germline V CDR1 and CDR2: SGHAT, FQNNGV. Trimming pared 5 bases from V and 8 bases from J, leaving 16 bases between. The CDR3 has 14 residues. In DNA, the CDR3 is TGTGCCAGCAGCCCCCTTTGGGAGGGGTACACCATATATTTT. This translates into CASSPLWEGYTIYF.

The chain has TRBV28 and TRBJ2-2; 8 nucleotides agree with TRBD2. CDR3 length: 15 amino acids. V shed 7 bases, J shed 1 base, and the junction held 5 bases outside the gene matches. In germline, CDR1 is MDHEN, CDR2 SYDVKM. DNA of the CDR3: TGTGCCAGCAACGAACTAGCGGAGAACACCGGGGAGCTGTTTTTT. Translation gives CASNELAENTGELFF.

The rearrangement links TRBV30 to TRBJ1-2; 11 nucleotides align to TRBD1. CDR3 length: 15 amino acids. The germline V gene has CDR1 GTSNPN and CDR2 SVGIG (reference sequence). Trimming removed 3 bases from V and 4 bases from J; junction bases left unmatched: 7. DNA of the CDR3: TGTGCCTGGAGGGCGGACAGGGGGCGCGCCTATGGCTACACCTTC. This encodes CAWRADRGRAYGYTF.

This clone was counted once. The V call is TRBV5-6, the J call TRBJ2-7; TRBD2 aligns across 15 bases. Germline V lookup: CDR1 SGHDT, CDR2 YYEEEE. V shed 0 bases and J 5 bases; nucleotides not matched to a gene: 3. This CDR3 region has 16 residues. The CDR3 spells CASSLGTSGRADEQYF. The CDR3 region has the DNA TGTGCCAGCAGCTTGGGGACTAGCGGGAGGGCAGACGAGCAGTACTTC.

This rearrangement joins TRBV28 to TRBJ2-3; TRBD2 matches 10 bases. The CDR3 contains 15 residues. Germline lookup yields CDR1 MDHEN and CDR2 SYDVKM. The ends lost 2 bases at V and 7 bases at J; junction bases unmatched: 6. In DNA, the CDR3 is TGTGCCAGCAGTTTAAATAGCGGGAGGATAAATACGCAGTATTTT. It yields the protein CASSLNSGRINTQYF.

This sequence joins TRBV7-8 and TRBJ1-2; D remains unclear. V was pared by 0 bases and J by 0 bases, with 8 bases between. CDR1 and CDR2 from the germline V gene are SGHVS and FQNEAQ. The CDR3 totals 15 residues. CDR3: CASSLARSSNYGYTF. CDR3 DNA sequence: TGTGCCAGCAGCTTAGCGAGGAGTTCTAACTATGGCTACACCTTC.

The rearrangement links TRBV6-6 to TRBJ2-7; D is unclear. V lost 0 bases to trimming and J lost 1 base, with 10 bases between them. Germline values: CDR1 MNHNY, CDR2 SVGAGI (reference sequence). The CDR3 runs 15 residues. The CDR3 loop reads CASSYSTITSYEQYF. CDR3 nucleotide sequence: TGTGCCAGCAGTTACTCGACAATAACATCCTACGAGCAGTACTTC.

CDR3 nucleotide sequence: TGTGCCAGCAGCGTTCAGGGATCCTACGAGCAGTACTTC. Its protein is CASSVQGSYEQYF. The chain has TRBV9 and TRBJ2-7; weak D call: TRBD1 (5 bases). Trimming removed 2 bases from V and 1 base from J, with 7 bases in between. Germline lookup yields CDR1 SGDLS and CDR2 YYNGEE. The CDR3 totals 13 residues.

V usage is TRBV19 and J usage is TRBJ1-2; TRBD1 aligns across 9 bases. The CDR3 has 17 amino acids. V dropped 0 bases and J dropped 3; count of bases not matched to a gene: 8. Per the germline V gene, CDR1 is LNHDA and CDR2 is SQIVND (reference sequence). CDR3 loop: CASSIDYRTGEDYGYTF. The DNA of the CDR3 is TGTGCCAGTAGTATAGATTATCGGACAGGGGAAGACTATGGCTACACCTTC.

The chain joins TRBV7-2 to TRBJ2-5, with 7 bases matching TRBD1. This CDR3 contains 13 residues. The V gene end was trimmed by 5 bases and the J gene end by 5 bases; junction bases not matched to a gene: 5. Germline V gene sequence: CDR1 SGHTA, CDR2 FQGNSA. The CDR3 sequence: CASSKTGLETQYF. The CDR3 coding sequence is TGTGCCAGCAGCAAGACAGGGCTGGAGACCCAGTACTTC. Using reference TRBV7-2 and TRBJ2-5 for the parts outside the CDR3, the full variable domain is GAGVSQSPSNKVTEKGKDVELRCDPISGHTALYWYRQSLGQGLEFLIYFQGNSAPDKSGLPSDRFSAERTGGSVSTLTIQRTQQEDSAVYLCASSKTGLETQYFGPGTRLLVL.

The rearrangement joins TRBV9 to TRBJ1-1; D is unclear. The germline V and J ends were trimmed by 0 bases and 6 bases, with 15 bases remaining between them. The CDR3 sequence is 15 residues long. The V gene's germline CDR1 is SGDLS and CDR2 YYNGEE. Here the CDR3 reads CASSVVPGTPSEAFF. The DNA of the CDR3 is TGTGCCAGCAGCGTAGTCCCGGGAACCCCCTCTGAAGCTTTCTTT.

CDR3 sequence (DNA): TGTGCCAGCTTACCGACGGGGACCTACGAGCAGTACTTC. It translates to CASLPTGTYEQYF. This rearrangement joins TRBV7-9 to TRBJ2-7, with a weak D call TRBD2 (5 bases). CDR1 is SEHNR, CDR2 FQNEAQ, per germline (reference sequence). The CDR3 runs to 13 residues. The V gene lost 8 bases and the J gene lost 2 bases, with 13 bases spanning the gap.

The chain uses TRBV6-5 and TRBJ1-1; the match to TRBD1 covers 7 bases. The CDR3 contains 15 residues. Germline V CDR1 and CDR2: MNHEY, SVGAGI. V lost 2 bases, J lost 3 bases, and 6 bases stayed unmatched. The chain's CDR3 is CASSYGRGKDTEAFF. CDR3 nucleotides: TGTGCCAGCAGTTACGGCAGGGGGAAGGACACTGAAGCTTTCTTT.

V usage is TRBV28 and J usage is TRBJ1-2; unclear D gene. CDR1 and CDR2 from the germline V gene are MDHEN and SYDVKM. With 7 bases removed from V and 8 bases from J, the gap between germline ends came to 17 bases. The CDR3 runs 13 residues. As DNA, the CDR3 is TGTGCCAGCACCACCGAAGAGATTCGGGGCTACACCTTC. Amino acids: CASTTEEIRGYTF.

The chain combines TRBV11-2 with TRBJ1-6, with D maybe TRBD1 (6 bases). Trimming took 5 bases from V and 9 from J, leaving 20 bases between them. This CDR3 has 16 residues. Germline-derived CDR1 and CDR2 are SGHAT and FQNNGV. CDR3 DNA sequence: TGTGCCAGCAGCGCCCGGTTTACAGGGCTGGGTTCACCCCTCCACTTT. Its translation is CASSARFTGLGSPLHF.

The chain joins TRBV7-3 to TRBJ2-2; D remains unclear. The germline V gene has CDR1 SGHTA and CDR2 FQGTGA. The CDR3 extends over 14 amino acids. V dropped 7 bases and J dropped 0 bases, with 9 bases sitting between them. The CDR3 region is CASTTATNTGELFF. DNA for the CDR3: TGTGCCAGCACCACTGCCACGAACACCGGGGAGCTGTTTTTT. Combining the CDR3 with reference TRBV7-3 and TRBJ2-2 gives the whole variable domain GAGVSQTPSNKVTEKGKYVELRCDPISGHTALYWYRQSLGQGPEFLIYFQGTGAADDSGLPNDRFFAVRPEGSVSTLKIQRTERGDSAVYLCASTTATNTGELFFGEGSRLTVL.

V usage is TRBV5-8 and J usage is TRBJ1-2; no reliable D call. Germline V lookup: CDR1 SGHTS, CDR2 YDEGEE. The CDR3 totals 13 residues. The germline V and J ends were trimmed by 4 bases and 6 bases, with 13 bases remaining between them. CDR3 sequence reads: CASSHQLSDGYTF. The CDR3 coding sequence is TGTGCCAGCAGCCATCAACTCAGCGATGGCTACACCTTC.

This clone was seen just once. The rearrangement uses TRBV11-2 and TRBJ1-1; 10 bases are a match to TRBD1. CDR1 is SGHAT and CDR2 is FQNNGV in the germline V gene. The CDR3 is made up of 15 amino acids. The V and J ends lost 5 bases and 5 bases, in that order; junction bases with no gene match: 8. The CDR3 DNA is TGTGCCAGCAGCCCTCGACAGGGGGCAGATACTGAAGCTTTCTTT. This codes for CASSPRQGADTEAFF.

This chain connects TRBV4-3 to TRBJ1-2, with D hard to call. The germline V gene has CDR1 LGHNA and CDR2 YSLEER. V lost 0 bases, J lost 3 bases, and 11 bases lay in between. This CDR3 region has 15 residues. CDR3 sequence: CASSQELGPYYGYTF. The CDR3 coding sequence is TGCGCCAGCAGCCAAGAACTAGGGCCCTACTATGGCTACACCTTC.

In the case of this clone: The junction departs from the called germline gene at one end, perhaps through a read error. The V and J genes are TRBV7-6 and TRBJ2-7, with 9 bases that match TRBD1. There are 13 residues in the CDR3. Germline V lookup: CDR1 SGHVS, CDR2 FNYEAQ. CDR3 amino acids: CASSLGGQGVTTF. The CDR3 bases are TGTGCCAGCAGCTTAGGGGGACAGGGCGTCACTACCTTC. Full variable domain (missing parts from reference TRBV7-6 and TRBJ2-7): GAGVSQSPRYKVTKRGQDVALRCDPISGHVSLYWYRQALGQGPEFLTYFNYEAQQDKSGLPNDRFSAERPEGSISTLTIQRTEQRDSAMYRCASSLGGQGVTTFGPGTRLTVT.

The chain carries TRBV7-2 and TRBJ1-5, with D possibly matching TRBD1 (5 bases). The germline V gene encodes CDR1 SGHTA and CDR2 FQGNSA. V dropped 5 bases and J dropped 3 bases, with 8 bases sitting between them. The CDR3 has 13 amino acids. The CDR3: CASSGAINQPQHF. The CDR3 nucleotides read TGTGCCAGCAGCGGGGCCATCAATCAGCCCCAGCATTTT.

The chain joins TRBV7-9 to TRBJ1-2; 8 bases are a match to TRBD1. V lost 2 bases to trimming and J lost 5 bases; unmatched junction nucleotides: 13. The CDR3 length is 17 residues. CDR1 is SEHNR and CDR2 is FQNEAQ in the germline V gene (reference sequence). CDR3 bases: TGTGCCAGCAGCTTACAGGGGGCGCGAGGATCGAATTATGGCTACACCTTC. The encoded protein is CASSLQGARGSNYGYTF. Based on the CDR3 plus reference TRBV7-9 and TRBJ1-2, the full variable domain is DTGVSQNPRHKITKRGQNVTFRCDPISEHNRLYWYRQTLGQGPEFLTYFQNEAQLEKSRLLSDRFSAERPKGSFSTLEIQRTEQGDSAMYLCASSLQGARGSNYGYTFGSGTRLTVV.

V is TRBV28 and J is TRBJ2-3; no firm D call. Trimming shortened V by 1 base and J by 6 bases, and 5 bases separated the two germline ends. The germline gives CDR1 MDHEN, CDR2 SYDVKM. There are 12 residues in the CDR3. Here the CDR3 reads CASSLLEDTQYF. In DNA, the CDR3 is TGTGCCAGCAGTTTATTGGAGGATACGCAGTATTTT.